This TCR beta chain derives from a study of T cell repertoires in cytomegalovirus infection. About the study: Through public TCR beta signatures, both CMV infection and matching HLA type were indicated.

Study observations and caveats: Pooled public TCR beta family frequency picked out CMV carriers with the relevant HLA. Dominant in the ex vivo response were TCR beta clonotypes restricted by HLA-C and specific for CMV.

This clonotype has just a few counts. The antigen is unknown. TCRdb re-called the reads through MiXCR, storing one row per CDR3 protein. The table lists about 530,000 distinct CDR3 sequences, about 25% of them singletons. Deletions cut 5 bases from V and 2 bases from J, with 11 bases between. This CDR3 comprises 14 residues. Looked up from germline, CDR1 is SGHVS and CDR2 is FQNEAQ. The chain employs TRBV7-8 and TRBJ2-3; D is ambiguous. The sample consisted of PBMCs. This TCR was recovered from a human donor in good health (CMV status not recorded). Some clones in this sample may be carry-over from other donors' samples. The DNA of the CDR3 is TGTGCCAGCAGCGCTACGGAGCTCACAGATACGCAGTATTTT. Translated: CASSATELTDTQYF.